Each of the 15 T cell receptor beta chains below was sequenced from the same sample in a study of T cell changes during pregnancy in multiple sclerosis. Assay used: immunoSEQ multiplex PCR; TCRdb lists only in-frame clones, some missing. Of about 28,000 clones listed, more than 70% were seen once; the top ten hold approximately 8.3%. The sequencing used CD8+ T cells from peripheral blood mononuclear cells, collected after pregnancy. Receptors originate from a female donor with multiple sclerosis, enrolled in a pregnancy study.

This chain joins TRBV11-2 and TRBJ1-1, with D perhaps matching TRBD1 (5 bases). Looked up from germline, CDR1 is SGHAT and CDR2 is FQNNGV. The CDR3 spans 19 residues. The V end lost 0 bases, the J end lost 0 bases, and 20 bases lay between the germline ends. The CDR3 protein is CASSLESRGWGLLNTEAFF. In DNA form, the CDR3 reads TGTGCCAGCAGCTTAGAGTCCCGCGGTTGGGGACTGCTGAACACTGAAGCTTTCTTT.

The chain couples TRBV7-3 to TRBJ2-1; tentatively, D is TRBD1 (5 bases). V lost 5 bases and J 3 bases, leaving 20 bases between the germline ends. This CDR3 is 17 amino acids long. The germline CDR1 and CDR2 sequences are SGHTA and FQGTGA. The CDR3: CASSAQAAGSIYNEQFF. The CDR3 region has the DNA TGTGCCAGCAGCGCCCAGGCCGCAGGGTCGATCTACAATGAGCAGTTCTTC.

The CDR3 DNA sequence: TGTGCCAGCAGCTGGAGCTCTGGGGCCAACGTCCTGACTTTC. Translated: CASSWSSGANVLTF. The chain is built from TRBV5-6 and TRBJ2-6; D remains ambiguous. Germline V gene sequence: CDR1 SGHDT, CDR2 YYEEEE. The CDR3 contains 14 residues. V lost 3 bases to trimming and J lost 0 bases, with 4 bases between them.

The chain joins TRBV14 to TRBJ2-7, with 9 bases matching TRBD1. Germline trimming cut 0 bases from V and 2 bases from J; bases unmatched to any gene: 23. Germline V gene lookup returns CDR1 SGHDN and CDR2 FVKESK. The CDR3 totals 22 residues. CDR3 sequence reads: CASSQEFIQAGTGIGLAYEQYF. CDR3 sequence (DNA): TGTGCCAGCAGCCAAGAATTTATTCAAGCTGGGACAGGGATAGGTTTAGCCTACGAGCAGTACTTC.

The chain joins TRBV4-1 to TRBJ1-4; tentative D call: TRBD1 (6 bases). This CDR3 region has 15 residues. CDR1 is MGHRA, CDR2 YSYEKL, per germline. V lost 6 bases, J lost 0 bases, and 11 bases lay in between. This CDR3 reads CASRWTVTTNEKLFF. The CDR3 DNA sequence: TGCGCCAGCAGGTGGACAGTTACAACTAATGAAAAACTGTTTTTT.

The chain couples TRBV5-1 to TRBJ2-1; D is ambiguous. V was clipped by 2 bases and J by 6 bases, with 6 bases between them. This CDR3 region has 12 residues. Germline V CDR1 and CDR2: SGHRS, YFSETQ. This CDR3 is CASSFPGNEQFF. The CDR3 DNA reads TGCGCCAGCAGCTTCCCCGGCAATGAGCAGTTCTTC.

This clone has a count of ten or more. The V gene is TRBV19, the J gene TRBJ2-5; D is perhaps TRBD1 (7 bases). The V end lost 10 bases, the J end lost 5 bases, and 23 bases lay between the germline ends. Germline V lookup: CDR1 LNHDA, CDR2 SQIVND (reference sequence). The CDR3 contains 15 residues. The CDR3: CATQGGGKRGETQYF. CDR3 nucleotide sequence: TGTGCCACCCAGGGGGGTGGCAAAAGGGGGGAGACCCAGTACTTC.

The chain carries TRBV5-6 and TRBJ1-4, with D possibly being TRBD1 (5 bases). Germline lookup yields CDR1 SGHDT and CDR2 YYEEEE. V gave up 1 base and J gave up 8 bases, with 6 bases separating them. The CDR3 is made up of 12 amino acids. This chain's CDR3 is CASSLRGEKLFF. The CDR3 bases are TGTGCCAGCAGCTTGCGGGGGGAAAAACTGTTTTTT.

V usage is TRBV27 and J usage is TRBJ2-7; 9 nucleotides align to TRBD2. The germline gives CDR1 MNHEY, CDR2 SMNVEV (reference sequence). The J segment lost 6 bases and the V segment lost 6 bases, leaving 12 bases of the junction unmatched. This CDR3 spans 15 amino acids. The chain's CDR3 is CASSPISGGRGEQYF. CDR3 sequence (DNA): TGTGCCAGCAGCCCGATTAGCGGGGGACGGGGCGAGCAGTACTTC.

The chain employs TRBV28 and TRBJ1-1, with a tentative D call TRBD1 (5 bases). CDR3 length equals 17 residues. Germline V gene sequence: CDR1 MDHEN, CDR2 SYDVKM. V was clipped by 3 bases and J by 0 bases, with 17 bases between them. CDR3 protein: CASSLAGNPGVNTEAFF. The DNA of the CDR3 is TGTGCCAGCAGTTTGGCAGGGAACCCCGGAGTGAACACTGAAGCTTTCTTT.

The chain is built from TRBV25-1 and TRBJ1-6, with no clear D. CDR1 is MGHDK, CDR2 SYGVNS, per germline. The ends were cut back, 4 bases at V and 10 bases at J, with 11 bases in the middle. This CDR3 spans 13 amino acids. The CDR3 reads CASSVARQSPLHF. As DNA, the CDR3 is TGTGCCAGCAGTGTAGCCCGCCAATCACCCCTCCACTTT.

The V call is TRBV19, the J call TRBJ2-2; D gene ambiguous. Germline V CDR1 and CDR2: LNHDA, SQIVND (reference sequence). V shed 5 bases and J shed 13 bases, with 11 bases lying between them. CDR3 length: 11 residues. The CDR3 nucleotides read TGTGCCAGTAGTCAGACTCGGAGGCTGTTTTTT. It yields the protein CASSQTRRLFF.

This chain links TRBV29-1 with TRBJ2-1; D is unresolved. Trimming cost V 6 bases and J 5 bases, with 14 bases left between them. The CDR3 runs to 13 residues. The germline gives CDR1 SQVTM, CDR2 ANQGSEA. The CDR3 nucleotides read TGCAGCGTGCTAACCGACTCTCACAATGAGCAGTTCTTC. As protein: CSVLTDSHNEQFF.

The chain uses TRBV6-1 and TRBJ1-2; D perhaps matches TRBD1 (6 bases). Germline values: CDR1 MNHNS, CDR2 SASEGT. Trimming took off 6 bases at V and 7 bases at J, with 15 bases between the two ends. The length of the CDR3 is 13 residues. The CDR3, as DNA: TGTGCCAGCAGAACCCAGGGGTCCCTTGGCTACACCTTC. This encodes CASRTQGSLGYTF.

The chain recombines TRBV7-3 with TRBJ2-1; D perhaps matches TRBD2 (7 bases). The CDR3 covers 17 residues. Germline-derived CDR1 and CDR2 are SGHTA and FQGTGA. The V gene lost 4 bases and the J gene lost 5 bases, with 21 bases spanning the gap. CDR3 DNA: TGTGCCAGCAGCTACCTCCGGGGGGCACTTAGAAACAATGAGCAGTTCTTC. Its protein is CASSYLRGALRNNEQFF.